This TCR beta chain was sequenced in a study of neoadjuvant anti-PD-1 for oral cavity cancer. Profiling relied on immunoSEQ multiplex PCR, and the TCRdb table lists in-frame clones only, not all of them. The sample lists over 60,000 clones, 85% to 90% occurring once. There are 13 residues in the CDR3. Trimming removed 2 bases at V and 13 bases at J, with 12 bases between. In germline, CDR1 is SGHAT, CDR2 FQDESV (reference sequence). As to time point: after neoadjuvant nivolumab, at surgical resection. This TCR was recovered from a person aged 40-85 years with oral cavity squamous cell carcinoma. V usage is TRBV11-1 and J usage is TRBJ1-6; D might be TRBD1 (5 bases). The sample was PBMCs, taken after nivolumab (anti-PD-1) treatment. The CDR3 reads CASSLSGLHPLHF. The CDR3 DNA is TGTGCCAGCAGCTTATCAGGGCTCCATCCCCTCCACTTT.